The T cell receptor (beta chain) under discussion was sequenced for a study of cytomegalovirus exposure and HLA in healthy donors. General study results and limits: Within an earlier analysis, most TCR beta V segments proved productive either about 87% or about 30% of the time.

A remark on this clone: The antigen is unknown.

The CDR3 runs 17 residues. The germline gives CDR1 SGHTA, CDR2 FQGNSA. Trimming left V 5 bases short and J 0 bases short, with 17 bases between. PCR used 60 Vbeta primers and 13 Jbeta primers. The protocol was immunoSEQ multiplex PCR, while the TCRdb copy is restricted to in-frame clones and leaves out a portion. The table includes 250,000 to 350,000 clones, over 85% detected once. The donors, nominally healthy at sampling, likely had unrecorded immune exposures. This chain links TRBV7-2 with TRBJ2-1; D unclear. The TCR originated in a young woman in good health and CMV-seronegative. Material: PBMCs. CDR3 sequence: CASSPEFRLSSYNEQFF. The CDR3 DNA reads as TGTGCCAGCAGCCCTGAATTCCGCCTTAGCTCCTACAATGAGCAGTTCTTC.